This TCR beta chain was retrieved from a study of shared clonotypes between healthy human individuals. V dropped 3 bases and J dropped 5 bases, with 13 bases sitting between them. The germline gives CDR1 SGHTA, CDR2 FQGNSA. The CDR3 covers 14 residues. The investigators split CD4+ cells into a CD45RA+ naive subset and a CD45RA-negative memory subset. Study processing details: ImmunoSEQ only sent back junction sequences with no quality scores, so filtering was done differently. Repertoires were generated with immunoSEQ multiplex PCR, while TCRdb's copy carries only in-frame clones and drops some. V and J calls and clone size are copied from that table; D and trimming were computed from the DNA. The repertoire consists of 2.3 million or so clones, with over 90% occurring once and the leading ten covering 0.3% to 0.4%.

The rearrangement joins TRBV7-2 to TRBJ1-2, with D unresolved. Sequenced: naive CD4+ T cells from PBMCs. Subset in this sample: CD45RA+ positively selected. This TCR came from a man aged 18 to 30 in good health. Some clones in this sample may be carry-over from other donors' samples. CDR3 amino acids: CASSFGQELYGYTF. CDR3 nucleotides: TGTGCCAGCAGCTTTGGTCAGGAGCTTTATGGCTACACCTTC.